This TCR beta chain was obtained from a study of T cells after posttransplantation cyclophosphamide. The repertoire was sequenced with immunoSEQ multiplex PCR; TCRdb's copy has only in-frame clones and lacks some. This table has about 4,000 clones, about 83% appearing once. Busulfan-fludarabine conditioning, marrow transplant, and cyclophosphamide on days +3 and +4 were administered. Trimming pared 0 bases from V and 3 bases from J, leaving 9 bases between. The CDR3 extends over 14 amino acids. The germline V gene has CDR1 SGHAT and CDR2 FQNNGV. On this clone itself: The antigen is not known.

Study outcomes and limitations: Later blood repertoires were often dominated by clones from the donor CD8+ memory compartment. After PTCy, TRB diversity resembled that of CNI/methotrexate controls. TRB overlap between skin or GI tissue T cells and blood was limited.

The starting material was CD4+ T cells sorted from blood, obtained roughly 240 days after a stem cell transplant with posttransplant cyclophosphamide. The gene calls are TRBV11-2 and TRBJ2-7; TRBD1 is a possible D gene (5 bases). This clonotype originated in a male patient in his thirties who received an allogeneic stem cell transplant from a related donor, was CMV-positive, and had no GVHD. The T cells may come from the graft donor. The CDR3 protein is CASSLEVQGYEQYF. CDR3 bases: TGTGCCAGCAGCTTAGAGGTGCAGGGCTACGAGCAGTACTTC.